The clone carrying this T cell receptor (beta chain) has only a few counts. This entry comes from a study of blood T cell repertoires in COVID-19. On the study more broadly: Spain, Italy and the United States supplied samples that represented acute and convalescent COVID-19. The cDNA or gDNA used as material had been derived from T cells, B-cell-depleted T cells, or PBMCs.

The authors' processing: Estimated nucleated cell counts came from reference gene primer amplification. Sequencing used immunoSEQ multiplex PCR; TCRdb keeps in-frame clones, though not all of them. V and J calls and clone size are as listed in that table; D and trimming were resolved from the DNA. The data hold approximately 82,000 clones, with about 81% observed a single time. Looked up from germline, CDR1 is SGHDT and CDR2 is YYEEEE. The ends were cut back, 0 bases at V and 3 bases at J, with 13 bases in the middle. This CDR3 comprises 15 residues. The sample consisted of peripheral blood. The clonotype comes from a human donor in a cohort sampled during active COVID-19. The genes are TRBV5-6 and TRBJ2-7, with a tentative D call TRBD1 (5 bases). The CDR3 DNA follows: TGTGCCAGCAGCTTGGCCGCTGGGGCCCTCTACGAGCAGTACTTC. The encoded protein is CASSLAAGALYEQYF. The full variable domain, with the rest looked up from reference TRBV5-6 and TRBJ2-7, is DAGVTQSPTHLIKTRGQQVTLRCSPKSGHDTVSWYQQALGQGPQFIFQYYEEEERQRGNFPDRFSGHQFPNYSSELNVNALLLGDSALYLCASSLAAGALYEQYFGPGTRLTVT.